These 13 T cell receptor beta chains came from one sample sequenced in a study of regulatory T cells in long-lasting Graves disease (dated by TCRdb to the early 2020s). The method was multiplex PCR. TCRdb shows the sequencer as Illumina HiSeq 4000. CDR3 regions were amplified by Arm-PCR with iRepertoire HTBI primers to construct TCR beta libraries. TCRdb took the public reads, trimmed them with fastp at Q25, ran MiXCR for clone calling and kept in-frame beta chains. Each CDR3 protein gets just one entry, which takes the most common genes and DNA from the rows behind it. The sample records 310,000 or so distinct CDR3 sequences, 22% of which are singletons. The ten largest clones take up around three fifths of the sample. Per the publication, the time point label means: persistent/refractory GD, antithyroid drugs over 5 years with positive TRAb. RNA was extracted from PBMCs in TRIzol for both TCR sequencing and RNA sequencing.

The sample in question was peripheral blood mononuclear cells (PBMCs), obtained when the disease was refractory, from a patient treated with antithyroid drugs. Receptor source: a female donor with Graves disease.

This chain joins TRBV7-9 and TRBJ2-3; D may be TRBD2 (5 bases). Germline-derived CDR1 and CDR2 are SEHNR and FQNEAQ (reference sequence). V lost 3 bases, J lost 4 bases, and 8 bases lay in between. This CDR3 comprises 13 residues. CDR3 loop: CASSLKRADTQYF. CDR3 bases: TGTGCCAGCAGCTTGAAGAGGGCAGATACGCAGTATTTT.

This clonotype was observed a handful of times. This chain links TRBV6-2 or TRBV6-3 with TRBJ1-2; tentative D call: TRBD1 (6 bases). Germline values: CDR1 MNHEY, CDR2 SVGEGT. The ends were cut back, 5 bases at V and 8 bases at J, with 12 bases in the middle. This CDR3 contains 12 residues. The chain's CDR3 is CASSRNGQGYTF. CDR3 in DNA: TGTGCCAGCAGTAGAAACGGACAGGGCTACACCTTC.

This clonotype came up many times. The DNA of the CDR3 is TGCAGCGTTAAGGGGGGACCTACCGGGACAGGGATTGGTCAGACCCAGTACTTC. Protein sequence: CSVKGGPTGTGIGQTQYF. The gene calls are TRBV29-1 and TRBJ2-5; TRBD1 aligns across 9 bases. Germline loops: CDR1 SQVTM, CDR2 ANQGSEA. This CDR3 is built from 18 residues. J gave up 6 bases and V 5 bases, and 22 bases lay outside the gene matches.

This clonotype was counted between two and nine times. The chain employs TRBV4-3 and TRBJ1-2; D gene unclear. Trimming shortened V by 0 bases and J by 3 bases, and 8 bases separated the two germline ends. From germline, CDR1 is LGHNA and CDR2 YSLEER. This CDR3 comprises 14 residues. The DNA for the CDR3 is TGCGCCAGCAGCCAAGATTGGAGGGACTATGGCTACACCTTC. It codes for CASSQDWRDYGYTF.

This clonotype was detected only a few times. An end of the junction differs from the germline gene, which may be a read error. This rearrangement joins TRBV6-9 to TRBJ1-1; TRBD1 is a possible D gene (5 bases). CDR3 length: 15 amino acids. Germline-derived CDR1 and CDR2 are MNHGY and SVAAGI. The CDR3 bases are TGTGCCGGCAGTTACCTGGGACGGCTGGGCACTGAAGCTTTCTTT. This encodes CAGSYLGRLGTEAFF.

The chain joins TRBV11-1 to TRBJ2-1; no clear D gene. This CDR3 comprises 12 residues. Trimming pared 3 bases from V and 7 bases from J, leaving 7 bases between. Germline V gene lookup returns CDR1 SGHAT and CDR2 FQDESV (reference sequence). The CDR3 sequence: CASSFTANEQFF. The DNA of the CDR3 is TGTGCCAGCAGCTTCACAGCTAATGAGCAGTTCTTC. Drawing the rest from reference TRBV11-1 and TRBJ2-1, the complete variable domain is EAEVAQSPRYKITEKSQAVAFWCDPISGHATLYWYRQILGQGPELLVQFQDESVVDDSQLPKDRFSAERLKGVDSTLKIQPAELGDSAMYLCASSFTANEQFFGPGTRLTVL.

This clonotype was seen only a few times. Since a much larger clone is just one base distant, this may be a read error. The chain's CDR3 is CASSFSGGEQYF. The CDR3 nucleotides are TGTGCCAGCAGTTTTAGTGGGGGCGAGCAGTACTTC. The rearrangement joins TRBV12-3 or TRBV12-4 to TRBJ2-7; D may be TRBD1 or TRBD2 (5 bases each). This CDR3 is built from 12 residues. Trimming left V 3 bases short and J 6 bases short, with 9 bases between.

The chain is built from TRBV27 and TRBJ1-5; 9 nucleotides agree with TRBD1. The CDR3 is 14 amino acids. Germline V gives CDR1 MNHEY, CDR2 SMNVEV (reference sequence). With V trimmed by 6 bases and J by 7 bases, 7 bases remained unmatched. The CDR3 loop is CASSSGQGWQPQHF. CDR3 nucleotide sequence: TGTGCCAGCAGCTCGGGACAGGGTTGGCAGCCCCAGCATTTT.

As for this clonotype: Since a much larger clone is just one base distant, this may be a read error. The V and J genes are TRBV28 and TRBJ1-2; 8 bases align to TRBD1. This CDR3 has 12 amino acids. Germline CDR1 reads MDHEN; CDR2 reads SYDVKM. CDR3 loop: CVSSQTGAGYTF. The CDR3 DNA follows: TGTGTCAGCAGCCAGACAGGGGCCGGCTACACCTTC.

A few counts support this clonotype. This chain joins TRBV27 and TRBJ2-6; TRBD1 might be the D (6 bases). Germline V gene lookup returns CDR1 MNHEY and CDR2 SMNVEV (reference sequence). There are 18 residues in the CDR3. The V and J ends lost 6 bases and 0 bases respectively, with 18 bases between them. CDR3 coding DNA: TGTGCCAGCAGACCGCTTGCAGGGGCCCCCTCTGGGGCCAACGTCCTGACTTTC. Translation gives CASRPLAGAPSGANVLTF.

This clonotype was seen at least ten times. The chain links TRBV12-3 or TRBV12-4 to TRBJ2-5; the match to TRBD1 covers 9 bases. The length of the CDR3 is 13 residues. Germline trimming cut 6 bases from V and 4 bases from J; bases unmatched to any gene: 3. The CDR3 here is CASSMGQGETQYF. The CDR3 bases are TGTGCCAGCAGCATGGGACAGGGAGAGACCCAGTACTTC.

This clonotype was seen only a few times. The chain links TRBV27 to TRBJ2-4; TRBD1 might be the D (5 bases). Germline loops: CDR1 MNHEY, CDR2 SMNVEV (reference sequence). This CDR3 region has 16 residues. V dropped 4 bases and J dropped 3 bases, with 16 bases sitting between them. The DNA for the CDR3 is TGTGCCAGCAGTTCCCAGGGTAGGGATGTCAAAAACATTCAGTACTTC. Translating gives CASSSQGRDVKNIQYF.

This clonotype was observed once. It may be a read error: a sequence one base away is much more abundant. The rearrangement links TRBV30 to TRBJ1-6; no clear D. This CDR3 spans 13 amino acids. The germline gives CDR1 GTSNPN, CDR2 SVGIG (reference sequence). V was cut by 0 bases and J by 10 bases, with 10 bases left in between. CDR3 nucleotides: TGTGCCTGGAGTGTGGGCAGGAACTCACCCCTCCACTTT. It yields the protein CAWSVGRNSPLHF.